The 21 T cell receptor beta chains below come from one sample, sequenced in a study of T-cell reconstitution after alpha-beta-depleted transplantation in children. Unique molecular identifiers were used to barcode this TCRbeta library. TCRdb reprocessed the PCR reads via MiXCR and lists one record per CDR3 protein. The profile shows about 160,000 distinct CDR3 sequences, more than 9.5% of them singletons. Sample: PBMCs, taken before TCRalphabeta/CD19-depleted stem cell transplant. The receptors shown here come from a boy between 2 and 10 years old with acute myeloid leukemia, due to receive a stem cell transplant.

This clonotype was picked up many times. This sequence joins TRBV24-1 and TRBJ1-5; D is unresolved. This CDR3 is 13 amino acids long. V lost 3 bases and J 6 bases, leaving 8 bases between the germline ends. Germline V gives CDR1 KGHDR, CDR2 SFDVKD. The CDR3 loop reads CATSDHTGQPQHF. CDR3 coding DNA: TGTGCCACCAGTGATCATACGGGTCAGCCCCAGCATTTT.

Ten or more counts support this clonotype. The CDR3 DNA sequence: TGTGCCATCAGTGTGGACAGGGCTGGATTACGGGACACTGAAGCTTTCTTT. This sequence encodes CAISVDRAGLRDTEAFF. The genes are TRBV10-3 and TRBJ1-1, with 8 bases fitting TRBD1. The germline CDR1 and CDR2 sequences are ENHRY and SYGVKD. The J segment lost 3 bases and the V segment lost 4 bases, leaving 13 bases of the junction unmatched. CDR3 length: 17 amino acids.

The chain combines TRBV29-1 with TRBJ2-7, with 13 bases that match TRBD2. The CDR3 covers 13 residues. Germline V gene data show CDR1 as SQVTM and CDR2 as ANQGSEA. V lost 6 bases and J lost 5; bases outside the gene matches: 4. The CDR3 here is CSVGTSGTNEQYF. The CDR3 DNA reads TGCAGCGTGGGGACTAGCGGGACAAACGAGCAGTACTTC.

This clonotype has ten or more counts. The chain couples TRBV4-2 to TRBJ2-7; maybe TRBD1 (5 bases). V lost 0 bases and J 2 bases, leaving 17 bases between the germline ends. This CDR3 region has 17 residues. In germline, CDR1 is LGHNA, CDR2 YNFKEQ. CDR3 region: CASSQDGVSRTTYEQYF. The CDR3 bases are TGTGCCAGCAGCCAAGATGGGGTTTCTCGGACAACCTACGAGCAGTACTTC.

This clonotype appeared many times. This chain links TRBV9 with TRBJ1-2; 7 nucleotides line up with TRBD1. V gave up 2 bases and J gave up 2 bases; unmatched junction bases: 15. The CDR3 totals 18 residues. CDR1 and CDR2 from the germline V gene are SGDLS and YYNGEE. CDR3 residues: CASSVDPAVPGQNYGYTF. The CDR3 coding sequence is TGTGCCAGCAGCGTCGACCCAGCAGTACCGGGACAGAACTATGGCTACACCTTC.

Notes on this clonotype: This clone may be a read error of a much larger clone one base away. The CDR3 loop reads CASSPGQGLYNEQIF. The DNA of the CDR3 is TGTGCCAGCAGTCCGGGACAGGGGCTCTACAATGAGCAGATCTTC. The chain links TRBV12-3 or TRBV12-4 to TRBJ2-1; 10 bases are a match to TRBD1. CDR3 length equals 15 residues.

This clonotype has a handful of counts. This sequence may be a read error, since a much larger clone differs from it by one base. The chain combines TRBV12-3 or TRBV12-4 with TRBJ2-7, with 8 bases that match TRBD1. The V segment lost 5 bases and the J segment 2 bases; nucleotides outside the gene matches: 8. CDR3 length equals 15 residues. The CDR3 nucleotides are TGTGCCAGCAGTCCCCGGGACAGGCCACCCTACGAGCAGTACTTC. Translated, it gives CASSPRDRPPYEQYF.

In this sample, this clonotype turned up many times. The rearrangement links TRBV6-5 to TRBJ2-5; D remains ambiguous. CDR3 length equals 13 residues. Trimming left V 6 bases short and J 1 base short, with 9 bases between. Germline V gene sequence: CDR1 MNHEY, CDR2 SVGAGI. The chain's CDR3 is CASSGTSQETQYF. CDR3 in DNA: TGTGCCAGCAGCGGTACGAGCCAAGAGACCCAGTACTTC.

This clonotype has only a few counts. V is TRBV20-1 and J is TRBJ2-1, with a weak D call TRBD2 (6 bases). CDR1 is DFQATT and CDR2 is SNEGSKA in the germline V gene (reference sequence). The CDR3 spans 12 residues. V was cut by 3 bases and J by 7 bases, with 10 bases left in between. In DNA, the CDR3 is TGCAGTGCTAGCCCTGGGGGGAATGAGCAGTTCTTC. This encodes CSASPGGNEQFF.

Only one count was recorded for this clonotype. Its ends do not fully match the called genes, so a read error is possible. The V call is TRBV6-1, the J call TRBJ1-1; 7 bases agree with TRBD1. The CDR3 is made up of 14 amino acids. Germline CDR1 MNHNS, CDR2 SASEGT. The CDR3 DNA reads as TGTGCCAGCAGTCGACAGGGATCGAACACTGAAGCTGTCTTT. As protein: CASSRQGSNTEAVF.

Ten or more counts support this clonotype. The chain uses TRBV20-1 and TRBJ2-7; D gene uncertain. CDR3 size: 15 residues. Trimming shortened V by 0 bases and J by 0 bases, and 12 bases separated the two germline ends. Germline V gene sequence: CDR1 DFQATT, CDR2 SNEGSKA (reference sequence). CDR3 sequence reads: CSARDLTEASYEQYF. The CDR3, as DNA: TGCAGTGCTAGAGATCTAACAGAAGCCTCCTACGAGCAGTACTTC.

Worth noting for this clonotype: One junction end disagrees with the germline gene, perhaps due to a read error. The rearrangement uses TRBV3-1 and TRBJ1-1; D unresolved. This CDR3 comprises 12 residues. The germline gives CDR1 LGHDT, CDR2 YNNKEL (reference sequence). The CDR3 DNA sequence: TGTGCCAGTAGCCATGTCGCCGGTGAAGCTTTCTTT. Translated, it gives CASSHVAGEAFF.

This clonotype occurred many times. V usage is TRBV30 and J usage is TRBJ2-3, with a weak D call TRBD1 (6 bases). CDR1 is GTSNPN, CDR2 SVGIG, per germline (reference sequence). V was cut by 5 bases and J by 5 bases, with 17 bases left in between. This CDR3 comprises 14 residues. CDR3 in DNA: TGTGCCTGGGCGAGGGGGTTGGGGGAAGATACGCAGTATTTT. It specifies CAWARGLGEDTQYF.

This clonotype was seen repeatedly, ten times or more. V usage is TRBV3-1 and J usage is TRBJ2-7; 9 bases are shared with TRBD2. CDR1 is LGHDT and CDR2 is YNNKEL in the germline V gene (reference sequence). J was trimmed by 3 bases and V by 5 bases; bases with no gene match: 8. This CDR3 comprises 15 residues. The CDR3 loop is CASSSSGTSFYEQYF. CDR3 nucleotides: TGTGCCAGCAGCTCATCCGGGACTAGCTTCTACGAGCAGTACTTC.

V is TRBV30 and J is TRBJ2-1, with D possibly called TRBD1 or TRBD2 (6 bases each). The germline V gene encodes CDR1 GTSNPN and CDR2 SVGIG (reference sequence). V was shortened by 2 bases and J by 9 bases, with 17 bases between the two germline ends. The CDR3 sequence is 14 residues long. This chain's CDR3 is CAWSWYGGGGEQFF. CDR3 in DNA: TGTGCCTGGAGTTGGTACGGAGGGGGAGGTGAGCAGTTCTTC.

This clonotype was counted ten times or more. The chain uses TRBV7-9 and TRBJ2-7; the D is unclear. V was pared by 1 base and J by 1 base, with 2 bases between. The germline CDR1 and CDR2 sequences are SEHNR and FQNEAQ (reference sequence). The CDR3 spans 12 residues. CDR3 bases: TGTGCCAGCAGCTTAGGGTCCTACGAGCAGTACGTC. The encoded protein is CASSLGSYEQYV.

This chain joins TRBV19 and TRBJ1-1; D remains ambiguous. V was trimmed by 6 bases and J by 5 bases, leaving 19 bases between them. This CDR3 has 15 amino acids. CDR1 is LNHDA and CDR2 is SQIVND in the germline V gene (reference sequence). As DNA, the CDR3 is TGTGCCAGTAGACCAGCTGAGGGCAGATGGACTGAAGCTTTCTTT. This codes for CASRPAEGRWTEAFF.

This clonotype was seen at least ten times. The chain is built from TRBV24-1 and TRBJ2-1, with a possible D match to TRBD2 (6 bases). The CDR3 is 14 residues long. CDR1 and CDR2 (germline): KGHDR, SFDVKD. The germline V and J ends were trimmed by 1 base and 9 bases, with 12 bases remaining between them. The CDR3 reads CATSDLTAGGEQFF. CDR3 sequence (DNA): TGTGCCACCAGTGATTTAACGGCCGGGGGTGAGCAGTTCTTC.

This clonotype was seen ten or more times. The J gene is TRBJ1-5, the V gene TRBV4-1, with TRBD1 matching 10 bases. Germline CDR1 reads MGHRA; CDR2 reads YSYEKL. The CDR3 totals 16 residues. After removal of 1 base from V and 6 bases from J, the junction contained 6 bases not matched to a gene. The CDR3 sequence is CASSQGQGQGSQPQHF. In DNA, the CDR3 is TGCGCCAGCAGCCAAGGTCAGGGACAGGGGAGTCAGCCCCAGCATTTT.

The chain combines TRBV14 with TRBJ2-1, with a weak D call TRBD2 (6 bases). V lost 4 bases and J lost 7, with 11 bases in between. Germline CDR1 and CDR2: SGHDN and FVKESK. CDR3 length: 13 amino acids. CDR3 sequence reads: CASSPVAGNEQFF. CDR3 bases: TGTGCCAGCAGCCCTGTTGCGGGGAATGAGCAGTTCTTC.

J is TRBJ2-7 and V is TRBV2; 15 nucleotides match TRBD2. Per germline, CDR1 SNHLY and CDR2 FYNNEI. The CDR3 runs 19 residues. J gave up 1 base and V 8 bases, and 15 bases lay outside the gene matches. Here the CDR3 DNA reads TGTGCCAGCTGTTTCCCTCCAGGACTAGCGGGAGGGCCTTCCTACGAGCAGTACTTC. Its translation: CASCFPPGLAGGPSYEQYF.